The next 8 T cell receptor beta chains were all read from a single sample in a study of beta chain features in type 1 diabetes. The investigators reverse transcribed all of the isolated RNA, so they sequenced expressed TCRB transcripts. This table comes from immunoSEQ multiplex PCR, and its TCRdb copy is limited to in-frame clones, with some not included. The sample contains around 340,000 clones, around 19% of which appear only once. The sequenced material came from naive CD4+ T cells from blood. The receptors stem from a young woman in good health.

V gene TRBV9 combines with J gene TRBJ2-3, with unresolved D. The V end was cut by 0 bases, the J end by 3 bases, with 5 bases between. CDR3 length equals 13 residues. The germline gives CDR1 SGDLS, CDR2 YYNGEE. The CDR3 is CASSVAATDTQYF. The CDR3 coding sequence is TGTGCCAGCAGCGTAGCAGCGACAGATACGCAGTATTTT.

There are a few counts of this clone. V usage is TRBV10-3 and J usage is TRBJ2-5; D uncertain. This CDR3 is 14 amino acids long. CDR1 is ENHRY and CDR2 is SYGVKD in the germline V gene. Trimming took 2 bases from V and 1 from J, leaving 8 bases between them. CDR3 in amino acids: CAISERLGQETQYF. DNA for the CDR3: TGTGCCATCAGTGAGAGGCTAGGCCAAGAGACCCAGTACTTC.

A note on this clone: The identical CDR3 is also encoded by other nucleotide sequences in the sample. The gene calls are TRBV2 and TRBJ1-2; TRBD1 matches at 7 bases. V shed 8 bases, J shed 4 bases, and the junction held 1 base outside the gene matches. This CDR3 contains 11 residues. Per the germline V gene, CDR1 is SNHLY and CDR2 is FYNNEI. The CDR3 loop reads CASRDSYGYTF. CDR3 DNA sequence: TGTGCCAGCCGGGACAGCTATGGCTACACCTTC.

This chain uses TRBV25-1 with TRBJ2-7; D is possibly TRBD1 (5 bases). CDR3 length equals 17 residues. Germline CDR1 reads MGHDK; CDR2 reads SYGVNS. The ends were cut back, 1 base at V and 0 bases at J, with 16 bases in the middle. The chain's CDR3 is CASSESFRGPSSYEQYF. DNA for the CDR3: TGTGCCAGCAGTGAATCGTTTAGGGGCCCAAGCTCCTACGAGCAGTACTTC.

The chain recombines TRBV7-2 with TRBJ1-3; TRBD1 is a possible D gene (6 bases). V gave up 4 bases and J gave up 1 base, with 11 bases separating them. The germline V gene encodes CDR1 SGHTA and CDR2 FQGNSA. This CDR3 comprises 15 residues. DNA for the CDR3: TGTGCCAGCAGCTCACCCAGGGGATCTGGAAACACCATATATTTT. Translating gives CASSSPRGSGNTIYF.

CDR3 loop: CASSQTTVGQTNYGYTF. CDR3 nucleotides: TGTGCCAGCAGCCAAACCACGGTCGGACAGACTAACTATGGCTACACCTTC. The chain is built from TRBV5-4 and TRBJ1-2; tentatively, D is TRBD1 (6 bases). Trimming pared 4 bases from V and 0 bases from J, leaving 19 bases between. Germline values: CDR1 SGHNT, CDR2 YYREEE (reference sequence). The CDR3 length is 17 residues.

The rearrangement links TRBV5-4 to TRBJ1-5, with D possibly matching TRBD1 (5 bases). Per the germline V gene, CDR1 is SGHNT and CDR2 is YYREEE (reference sequence). Trimming removed 2 bases from V and 3 bases from J, with 12 bases in between. The CDR3 consists of 15 residues. The CDR3 protein is CASSLHGGLNQPQHF. The DNA for the CDR3 is TGTGCCAGCAGCTTACATGGGGGACTCAATCAGCCCCAGCATTTT.

The V gene is TRBV30, the J gene TRBJ1-3, with a tentative D call TRBD1 (5 bases). The CDR3 is made up of 13 amino acids. From germline, CDR1 is GTSNPN and CDR2 SVGIG (reference sequence). V lost 4 bases to trimming and J lost 3 bases, with 10 bases between them. CDR3 loop: CAWKGLGGNTIYF. CDR3 in DNA: TGTGCCTGGAAGGGACTCGGTGGAAACACCATATATTTT.